This entry is about one TCR beta chain. Its specific antigen is unknown. Per-base quality was not reported, and no clone a single base away is much larger than it. From V the trimming removes 7 bases and from J it removes 4 bases, while the gene matches leave 5 bases of the junction unaccounted for. Including the terminal cysteine and phenylalanine, the CDR3 comprises 12 residues. The only DNA kept is the CDR3, 36 bases in frame from the first base. CDR1 and CDR2, per the germline V gene (reference sequence), are GTSNPN and SVGIG. The meaning of the sample's time point label: cycle 4 day 1 (C4D1), after less than 7 weeks of nivolumab. Every trial patient had relapsed after autologous stem cell transplantation, and cohorts A, B and C differed in prior brentuximab vedotin exposure. The trial cohort comprised 56 patients with relapsed/refractory classical Hodgkin lymphoma whose best overall responses were complete response, partial response or progressive disease. In the multi-cohort phase II CheckMate 205 trial, trial patients received single-agent nivolumab. An independent review committee assessed best overall response by applying the 2007 International Working Group response criteria. Trial PBMCs were collected immediately before nivolumab initiation (C1D1) and during therapy at cycle 2 day 1 and cycle 4 day 1. Peripheral blood was collected in 8 mL Vacutainer Cell Preparation Tubes, from which PBMCs were isolated by centrifugation and then cryopreserved.

This entry belongs to a study of PD-1 blockade in classical Hodgkin lymphoma (dated by TCRdb to the early 2020s). Background for the entire study: Nivolumab dosing was 3 mg/kg intravenously every 2 weeks, continuing until either disease progression or unacceptable toxicity. The study used CyTOF and TCR beta sequencing to define a peripheral blood immune signature of response to PD-1 blockade in classical Hodgkin lymphoma.

Study-wide findings and limitations: By C4D1, a significant rise was seen in CD4+ TCR diversity but not in CD8+ TCR diversity (p=0.0027 vs p=0.16), and the rise was most apparent among complete responders (p=0.02). The study was limited to a single clinical trial cohort, and causes of repertoire differences, possibly disease activity or prior therapy, remained undefined. Baseline TCR diversity was reported to be lower in newly diagnosed patients than in healthy donors, and even lower in relapsed/refractory patients. Trial patients achieving complete response had baseline diversity similar to newly diagnosed patients, whereas partial responders and progressors had significantly lower diversity. Lower diversity was observed in patients in whom nivolumab was started less than 1 year after ASCT, and these patients were excluded from later analyses so that confounding by immune reconstitution would be avoided.

Genomic DNA was extracted with the Qiagen DNeasy kit from unsorted PBMCs and from negatively selected CD4+ and CD8+ fractions. Amplification of TCR beta CDR3 regions was done by immunoSEQ multiplex PCR with primers that anneal to V and J segments. A synthetic immune receptor repertoire was used to minimize amplification bias, and any residual bias was removed computationally once sequencing was done. The paper's processing steps were these. Repertoire diversity was quantified as the Shannon entropy index using custom Python scripts. Unsorted, CD4+ and CD8+ repertoires were analyzed separately, except for combined analyses in which CD4+ and CD8+ sequences were merged in silico. Clonal expansion was defined as at least a 2-fold frequency increase after treatment relative to C1D1, with a pseudocount of 0.5 for undetected baseline clones. Singleton clones were defined as clones with 0 or 1 copy at C1D1, and non-singleton clones were defined as clones with 2 or more copies. By matching protein sequences in sorted samples from the same patient, clones expanded in unsorted samples were annotated as CD4+, CD8+ or unknown. Wilcoxon tests on paired samples were used to test diversity changes from C1D1 to C4D1. In TCRdb, the immuneACCESS table is reduced to in-frame sequences with V and J assigned. These tables do not hold every clone; where another copy was compared, an unresolved V gene accounts for under half, and the others remain unexplained. The V and J calls and the clone size are those of that table, but D and trimming were determined from the DNA. Within this sample are 80,000 to 100,000 clones, with roughly 91% of them counted one time only. The ten top clones hold less than 2% of the sample.

The receptor was isolated from a human donor with classical Hodgkin lymphoma. This material consisted of peripheral blood mononuclear cells (PBMCs), taken before the fourth cycle of nivolumab. The sequence is built from TRBV30 and TRBJ2-5, with TRBD2 matching 8 junction bases. The nucleotide sequence reads as follows: TGTGCCTCGCTCGCGGGGGGAGAGACCCAGTACTTC. Translated, this gives CASLAGGETQYF.